Below are 28 T cell receptor beta chains sequenced from a single sample in a study of beta chain features in type 1 diabetes. Study results and caveats: Moderate yet significant TCRB CDR3 shortening was seen in Type 1 diabetes patients in all four CD4+ subsets.

What these receptors recognize is not known. Of the isolated RNA, all was reverse transcribed, and so the sequenced material was expressed TCRB transcripts. Repertoires were generated with immunoSEQ multiplex PCR, while TCRdb's copy carries only in-frame clones and drops some. The sample lists under 70,000 clones, approximately 60% occurring once. The sequencing sample was made of stem cell memory CD4+ T cells from blood. These receptors came from a woman younger than 45 with type 1 diabetes.

The rearrangement links TRBV25-1 to TRBJ2-5, with 14 bases fitting TRBD2. V lost 11 bases, J lost 3 bases, and 11 bases stayed unmatched. The CDR3 sequence is 16 residues long. CDR1 is MGHDK and CDR2 is SYGVNS in the germline V gene. The CDR3: CAAKGTSGSREETQYF. In nucleotides, the CDR3 is TGTGCCGCGAAAGGGACTAGCGGGAGTCGGGAAGAGACCCAGTACTTC. The variable domain in full, completed from reference TRBV25-1 and TRBJ2-5, reads EADIYQTPRYLVIGTGKKITLECSQTMGHDKMYWYQQDPGMELHLIHYSYGVNSTEKGDLSSESTVSRIRTEHFPLTLESARPSHTSQYLCAAKGTSGSREETQYFGPGTRLLVL.

J is TRBJ1-1 and V is TRBV28; D gene ambiguous. The CDR3 length is 11 residues. V was trimmed by 4 bases and J by 7 bases, leaving 7 bases between them. Per germline, CDR1 MDHEN and CDR2 SYDVKM. The CDR3 sequence is CASSSGLEAFF. The DNA of the CDR3 is TGTGCCAGCAGTTCAGGCCTTGAAGCTTTCTTT. The full variable domain, its missing parts supplied by reference TRBV28 and TRBJ1-1, is DVKVTQSSRYLVKRTGEKVFLECVQDMDHENMFWYRQDPGLGLRLIYFSYDVKMKEKGDIPEGYSVSREKKERFSLILESASTNQTSMYLCASSSGLEAFFGQGTRLTVV.

This clone has only one observation. V and J are TRBV2 and TRBJ1-1; 11 nucleotides line up with TRBD1. V shed 11 bases, J shed 5 bases, and the junction held 16 bases outside the gene matches. Per the germline V gene, CDR1 is SNHLY and CDR2 is FYNNEI. CDR3 length: 16 residues. The CDR3 DNA follows: TGTGCCGCCTCATCTGGGACAGGGGGATTACGGACTGAAGCTTTCTTT. This gives the protein CAASSGTGGLRTEAFF.

This clone was seen just once. This CDR3 reads CASSYSNEQFF. CDR3 bases: TGTGCCAGCAGTTATAGCAATGAGCAGTTCTTC. The chain links TRBV2 to TRBJ2-1; no firm D call. The ends were cut back, 5 bases at V and 6 bases at J, with 5 bases in the middle. The CDR3 is 11 amino acids. The germline CDR1 and CDR2 sequences are SNHLY and FYNNEI. The entire variable domain, with the rest obtained from reference TRBV2 and TRBJ2-1, is as follows: EPEVTQTPSHQVTQMGQEVILRCVPISNHLYFYWYRQILGQKVEFLVSFYNNEISEKSEIFDDQFSVERPDGSNFTLKIRSTKLEDSAMYFCASSYSNEQFFGPGTRLTVL.

The rearrangement links TRBV15 to TRBJ1-6; no reliable D call. The V gene's germline CDR1 is LNHNV and CDR2 YYDKDF (reference sequence). The V end lost 0 bases, the J end lost 7 bases, and 4 bases lay between the germline ends. The CDR3 is made up of 13 amino acids. The CDR3 is CATSRDLNSPLHF. The CDR3 DNA sequence: TGTGCCACCAGCAGAGATCTAAATTCACCCCTCCACTTT. The whole variable domain, remainder taken from reference TRBV15 and TRBJ1-6, is DAMVIQNPRYQVTQFGKPVTLSCSQTLNHNVMYWYQQKSSQAPKLLFHYYDKDFNNEADTPDNFQSRRPNTSFCFLDIRSPGLGDTAMYLCATSRDLNSPLHFGNGTRLTVT.

This clone was observed a single time. The gene calls are TRBV6-5 and TRBJ2-1, with 10 positions matching TRBD1. The V gene's germline CDR1 is MNHEY and CDR2 SVGAGI. J was trimmed by 9 bases and V by 6 bases; bases with no gene match: 8. The CDR3 extends over 14 amino acids. CDR3 loop: CASSSGTGVFEQFF. For the CDR3, the DNA is TGTGCCAGCAGCTCCGGGACAGGGGTATTTGAGCAGTTCTTC.

This clone came up a few times. V gene TRBV18 combines with J gene TRBJ2-6; D is unclear. The V and J ends lost 6 bases and 0 bases respectively, with 9 bases between them. CDR3 length: 15 amino acids. The germline V gene encodes CDR1 KGHSH and CDR2 LQKENI. CDR3 DNA sequence: TGTGCCAGCTCGGTACAGAGCTCTGGGGCCAACGTCCTGACTTTC. Translated, it gives CASSVQSSGANVLTF.

This chain connects TRBV4-1 to TRBJ1-3, with 7 bases identical to TRBD1. The CDR3 consists of 17 residues. V shed 4 bases and J 5 bases; nucleotides not matched to a gene: 14. Germline CDR1 and CDR2: MGHRA and YSYEKL. The CDR3, as DNA: TGCGCCAGCAGCCGGATCCCGGGGAACAGGGGAAGAAACACCATATATTTT. Encoded protein: CASSRIPGNRGRNTIYF.

This chain links TRBV28 with TRBJ2-3; 14 nucleotides match TRBD2. J gave up 1 base and V 8 bases, and 2 bases lay outside the gene matches. Germline V gene lookup returns CDR1 MDHEN and CDR2 SYDVKM. The CDR3 consists of 15 residues. The CDR3: CASRGLAGGTDTQYF. The CDR3 bases are TGTGCCAGCCGGGGACTAGCGGGGGGCACAGATACGCAGTATTTT. The full variable domain, rest sourced from reference TRBV28 and TRBJ2-3, is DVKVTQSSRYLVKRTGEKVFLECVQDMDHENMFWYRQDPGLGLRLIYFSYDVKMKEKGDIPEGYSVSREKKERFSLILESASTNQTSMYLCASRGLAGGTDTQYFGPGTRLTVL.

This clone was detected once. The chain links TRBV28 to TRBJ2-7, with TRBD2 as a possible D gene (6 bases). CDR1 is MDHEN and CDR2 is SYDVKM in the germline V gene. V was shortened by 3 bases and J by 2 bases, with 11 bases between the two germline ends. This CDR3 has 14 residues. CDR3: CASSFGREAYEQYF. CDR3 sequence (DNA): TGTGCCAGCAGTTTCGGCAGGGAGGCCTACGAGCAGTACTTC.

This clone has a handful of counts. The J gene is TRBJ2-7, the V gene TRBV28; no firm D call. The CDR3 is 11 amino acids. The germline gives CDR1 MDHEN, CDR2 SYDVKM. V was trimmed by 5 bases and J by 6 bases, leaving 8 bases between them. This chain's CDR3 is CASSPRIEQYF. The DNA of the CDR3 is TGTGCCAGCAGTCCCAGGATCGAGCAGTACTTC.

The V and J genes are TRBV5-6 and TRBJ2-1, with 9 bases that match TRBD2. Germline-derived CDR1 and CDR2 are SGHDT and YYEEEE. The CDR3 covers 14 residues. With 3 bases clipped from V and 8 bases from J, the junction kept 6 bases outside the gene matches. The CDR3, as DNA: TGTGCCAGCAGCTCCTTAGCGGGAGCTGATGAGCAGTTCTTC. It translates to CASSSLAGADEQFF.

The J gene is TRBJ2-3, the V gene TRBV28, with 7 bases matching TRBD2. Germline trimming cut 3 bases from V and 2 bases from J; bases unmatched to any gene: 5. The CDR3 is made up of 15 amino acids. Germline V gene sequence: CDR1 MDHEN, CDR2 SYDVKM. CDR3 region: CASSFAGANTDTQYF. The DNA of the CDR3 is TGTGCCAGCAGTTTTGCGGGAGCTAACACAGATACGCAGTATTTT.

This chain connects TRBV19 to TRBJ1-2, with D possibly matching TRBD1 (6 bases). From germline, CDR1 is LNHDA and CDR2 SQIVND (reference sequence). This CDR3 has 15 residues. V gave up 6 bases and J gave up 2 bases, with 16 bases separating them. Written as DNA, the CDR3 is TGTGCCAGTAGCACGACAGGCCAGGTGAACTATGGCTACACCTTC. This codes for CASSTTGQVNYGYTF.

The genes are TRBV30 and TRBJ1-4, with D possibly TRBD1 on 6 matching bases. The germline gives CDR1 GTSNPN, CDR2 SVGIG (reference sequence). V was pared by 6 bases and J by 3 bases, with 11 bases between. This CDR3 has 13 residues. Here the CDR3 DNA reads TGTGCCTGTACACAGGGTGCTAATGAAAAACTGTTTTTT. Translating gives CACTQGANEKLFF.

This chain uses TRBV10-3 with TRBJ2-1; 10 positions agree with TRBD2. The CDR3 is 13 residues long. Trimming took 8 bases from V and 10 from J; bases not matched to a gene: 8. Germline CDR1 and CDR2: ENHRY and SYGVKD. CDR3 region: CAIGLAGVREQFF. For the CDR3, the DNA is TGTGCCATCGGCCTAGCGGGAGTTAGGGAGCAGTTCTTC.

This chain links TRBV14 with TRBJ2-7; D is ambiguous. The length of the CDR3 is 13 residues. Trimming stripped 1 base from V and 1 base from J, with 5 bases between. The germline CDR1 and CDR2 sequences are SGHDN and FVKESK. CDR3 residues: CASSQVMSYEQYF. The CDR3, as DNA: TGTGCCAGCAGCCAAGTTATGTCCTACGAGCAGTACTTC.

This chain connects TRBV28 to TRBJ2-1; 9 bases are a match to TRBD1. The CDR3 sequence is 16 residues long. Germline assignment: CDR1 MDHEN and CDR2 SYDVKM. Trimming at V came to 6 bases and at J to 8 bases, leaving 14 bases not matched to a gene. The CDR3 loop is CASSPSRTGEGDEQFF. The CDR3 coding sequence is TGTGCCAGCAGCCCCTCAAGGACAGGGGAGGGTGATGAGCAGTTCTTC.

The chain carries TRBV28 and TRBJ2-7; D might be TRBD2 (6 bases). V shed 5 bases and J shed 3 bases, with 14 bases lying between them. The V gene's germline CDR1 is MDHEN and CDR2 SYDVKM. The CDR3 sequence is 14 residues long. CDR3 amino acids: CASSRGGVLYEQYF. As DNA, the CDR3 is TGTGCCAGCAGTCGTGGAGGGGTCCTCTACGAGCAGTACTTC.

The rearrangement joins TRBV7-9 to TRBJ2-3; 9 bases map to TRBD1. Germline V gene sequence: CDR1 SEHNR, CDR2 FQNEAQ (reference sequence). The CDR3 has 15 amino acids. V was pared by 1 base and J by 3 bases, with 2 bases of the junction left unmatched. The CDR3, as DNA: TGTGCCAGCAGCTTAGGCGGGACAGGGACAGATACGCAGTATTTT. Residues: CASSLGGTGTDTQYF.

This chain links TRBV6-6 with TRBJ2-5, with D unclear. Germline V gene data show CDR1 as MNHNY and CDR2 as SVGAGI (reference sequence). Trimming pared 5 bases from V and 4 bases from J, leaving 5 bases between. The CDR3 covers 11 residues. The CDR3 reads CASSPGETQYF. The CDR3 DNA sequence: TGTGCCAGCAGTCCCGGAGAGACCCAGTACTTC.

The CDR3 spells CSALAGEETQYF. The CDR3 DNA follows: TGCAGCGCACTAGCGGGAGAAGAGACCCAGTACTTC. The rearrangement links TRBV29-1 to TRBJ2-5; TRBD2 matches 11 bases. The junction had 1 base not matched to a gene; V was cut back by 7 bases and J by 3 bases. There are 12 residues in the CDR3. CDR1 and CDR2 from the germline V gene are SQVTM and ANQGSEA. The full variable domain, completed using reference TRBV29-1 and TRBJ2-5, is SAVISQKPSRDICQRGTSLTIQCQVDSQVTMMFWYRQQPGQSLTLIATANQGSEATYESGFVIDKFPISRPNLTFSTLTVSNMSPEDSSIYLCSALAGEETQYFGPGTRLLVL.

The chain recombines TRBV7-3 with TRBJ2-2; no definite D call. Deletions cut 5 bases from V and 5 bases from J, with 12 bases between. The CDR3 extends over 14 amino acids. In germline, CDR1 is SGHTA, CDR2 FQGTGA. CDR3 protein: CASSLRGATGELFF. The DNA for the CDR3 is TGTGCCAGCAGCCTCCGAGGAGCTACCGGGGAGCTGTTTTTT.

This sequence joins TRBV6-5 and TRBJ2-1; 8 nucleotides match TRBD2. Trimming at V came to 6 bases and at J to 4 bases, leaving 8 bases not matched to a gene. Germline lookup yields CDR1 MNHEY and CDR2 SVGAGI. This CDR3 region has 15 residues. The CDR3 spells CASRVASGHYNEQFF. The CDR3 DNA follows: TGTGCCAGCAGGGTCGCTAGCGGGCATTACAATGAGCAGTTCTTC.

This CDR3 is CAWTRGRGDTGELFF. The CDR3 region has the DNA TGTGCCTGGACCCGCGGGAGAGGCGACACCGGGGAGCTGTTTTTT. This chain connects TRBV30 to TRBJ2-2; 7 bases align to TRBD2. Per germline, CDR1 GTSNPN and CDR2 SVGIG (reference sequence). The length of the CDR3 is 15 residues. V gave up 4 bases and J gave up 3 bases; unmatched junction bases: 8.

This clone was seen only a few times. The chain is built from TRBV10-2 and TRBJ2-1; 9 positions match TRBD1. There are 12 residues in the CDR3. The germline gives CDR1 WSHSY, CDR2 SAAADI. Unmatched junction bases numbered 0, after V lost 6 bases and J lost 6 bases. CDR3 loop: CASRGQGNEQFF. CDR3 DNA: TGCGCCAGCAGGGGACAGGGCAATGAGCAGTTCTTC.

The gene calls are TRBV6-1 and TRBJ2-2, with 7 bases lining up with TRBD2. Germline V CDR1 and CDR2: MNHNS, SASEGT. The V and J ends lost 7 bases and 4 bases, in that order; junction bases with no gene match: 9. This CDR3 is built from 15 residues. The CDR3 region has the DNA TGTGCCAGCACTCGCGGGAGAGAGGTCACCGGGGAGCTGTTTTTT. Translation gives CASTRGREVTGELFF.

J is TRBJ2-3 and V is TRBV19; D is perhaps TRBD2 (5 bases). This CDR3 comprises 15 residues. Germline V lookup: CDR1 LNHDA, CDR2 SQIVND (reference sequence). With 4 bases removed from V and 4 bases from J, the gap between germline ends came to 15 bases. CDR3 DNA sequence: TGTGCCAGTAGTACCGGACTTGGGGTTGCAGATACGCAGTATTTT. Translating it yields CASSTGLGVADTQYF.